The text below deals with one T cell receptor beta chain. No antigen is known for it. In TCRdb, the reads were re-called with MiXCR into one record per CDR3 protein. The sample includes 100,000 to 150,000 distinct CDR3 sequences, about 31% of them seen just once. The data originate from a study of T cell repertoires in cytomegalovirus infection. The study's findings and limits: Cumulated frequencies of public TCR beta families served to identify carriers of CMV plus the relevant HLA.

This specimen was CD8+ T cells from cultured PBMCs, taken from culture after CMV antigen stimulation. The sequence derives from a human donor in good health (CMV status not recorded). Some clones in this sample may be carry-over from other donors' samples.

The CDR3 loop is CASSYLAVRDTQYF. The CDR3 DNA reads as TGTGCCAGCAGCTATCTAGCGGTGAGGGATACGCAGTATTTT. The chain carries TRBV12-3 or TRBV12-4 and TRBJ2-3; 7 bases map to TRBD2. The CDR3 consists of 14 residues. V lost 6 bases and J lost 6; bases outside the gene matches: 9.